The 19 T cell receptor beta chains given below trace back to one sample, sequenced in a study of regulatory T cells in long-lasting Graves disease (dated by TCRdb to the early 2020s). Sample time point, as interpreted from the label and publication: persistent/refractory GD, antithyroid drugs over 5 years with positive TRAb. For both TCR sequencing and RNA sequencing, RNA was extracted from PBMCs using TRIzol. Library prep was done by multiplex PCR. Sequencing relied on an Illumina HiSeq 4000. To build TCR beta libraries, CDR3 regions were amplified by Arm-PCR using iRepertoire HTBI primers. TCRdb handled the public reads itself, with Q25 trimming in fastp and clone calling in MiXCR, and kept productive beta chains. Entries are consolidated by CDR3 protein sequence, retaining the most common genes and DNA. The sample table contains 650,000 to 850,000 distinct CDR3 sequences; only one count was recorded for 25% to 30% of them. The top ten clonotypes cover about two fifths of the sample.

Material: peripheral blood mononuclear cells (PBMCs), obtained when the disease was refractory, from a patient treated with antithyroid drugs. These receptors all stem from a female donor with Graves disease.

This clonotype has more than one count but fewer than ten. Its ends do not fully match the called genes, so a read error is possible. The V call is TRBV6-2 or TRBV6-3, the J call TRBJ2-3, with 9 bases fitting TRBD1. The length of the CDR3 is 16 residues. Germline V gene data show CDR1 as MNHEY and CDR2 as SVGEGT. The CDR3 bases are TGTGCCAGCAGTTACAGGACAGGGGTGAGCACGGATACGCAGTATTTT. Translated: CASSYRTGVSTDTQYF.

The V gene is TRBV20-1, the J gene TRBJ1-5; D remains unclear. The V gene's germline CDR1 is DFQATT and CDR2 SNEGSKA (reference sequence). V dropped 0 bases and J dropped 0 bases, with 9 bases sitting between them. CDR3 size: 15 residues. The CDR3 loop is CSARDQAGSNQPQHF. CDR3 DNA: TGCAGTGCTAGAGATCAGGCGGGTAGCAATCAGCCCCAGCATTTT.

This clonotype was counted between two and nine times. Possible read error: a much larger clone is one base away. The chain has TRBV11-2 and TRBJ1-1; no definite D call. The germline V and J ends were trimmed by 5 bases and 3 bases, with 19 bases remaining between them. The CDR3 covers 16 residues. Germline lookup yields CDR1 SGHAT and CDR2 FQNNGV. CDR3 protein: CASSTTRNRRDTEAFF. CDR3 bases: TGTGCCAGCAGCACGACAAGGAATCGGCGGGACACTGAAGCTTTCTTT.

This clonotype was counted only a few times. The V and J genes are TRBV12-3 or TRBV12-4 and TRBJ1-6; 8 nucleotides line up with TRBD1. The J segment lost 14 bases and the V segment lost 5 bases, leaving 8 bases of the junction unmatched. The CDR3 runs 13 residues. DNA for the CDR3: TGTGCCAGCAGTCCGGACAGGGCGGTCGCCCTCCACTTT. Encoded protein: CASSPDRAVALHF.

The rearrangement links TRBV9 to TRBJ2-7; TRBD2 matches 11 bases. This CDR3 has 15 amino acids. V was pared by 0 bases and J by 6 bases, with 5 bases of the junction left unmatched. Per the germline V gene, CDR1 is SGDLS and CDR2 is YYNGEE. CDR3 region: CASSVVSGREGEQYF. DNA for the CDR3: TGTGCCAGCAGCGTAGTTAGCGGGAGGGAGGGCGAGCAGTACTTC.

This clonotype has more than one count but fewer than ten. The chain has TRBV7-2 and TRBJ1-6; no firm D call. Between the trimmed V and J ends, which lost 5 bases and 9 bases, there was a span of 11 bases. The CDR3 spans 13 residues. In germline, CDR1 is SGHTA, CDR2 FQGNSA. Here the CDR3 DNA reads TGTGCCAGCAGCCAAACGACGGGTTCACCCCTCCACTTT. It specifies CASSQTTGSPLHF.

The CDR3 loop is CASSLTPGTSGKHPTQYF. The CDR3 DNA reads as TGTGCCAGCAGCTTAACCCCCGGGACTAGCGGGAAGCACCCGACCCAGTACTTC. This chain joins TRBV7-3 and TRBJ2-5; 13 nucleotides align to TRBD2. The CDR3 consists of 18 residues. V shed 0 bases, J shed 7 bases, and the junction held 11 bases outside the gene matches. Germline lookup yields CDR1 SGHTA and CDR2 FQGTGA.

The chain has TRBV29-1 and TRBJ1-1, with D uncertain. Germline V gene sequence: CDR1 SQVTM, CDR2 ANQGSEA. The CDR3 has 13 amino acids. The V end was cut by 5 bases, the J end by 1 base, with 11 bases between. CDR3 sequence reads: CSVTLYGNTEAFF. The CDR3 nucleotides read TGCAGCGTTACCCTGTATGGGAACACTGAAGCTTTCTTT.

This clonotype has more than one count but fewer than ten. This chain connects TRBV20-1 to TRBJ1-1, with TRBD1 as a possible D gene (6 bases). The V end lost 1 base, the J end lost 5 bases, and 14 bases lay between the germline ends. The CDR3 is made up of 14 amino acids. Germline V gives CDR1 DFQATT, CDR2 SNEGSKA (reference sequence). The CDR3 region has the DNA TGCAGTGCTAGAGGAGGAAGGGGGGTGACTGAAGCTTTCTTT. It codes for CSARGGRGVTEAFF.

In its sample, this clonotype was seen a few times. One junction end disagrees with the germline gene, perhaps due to a read error. J is TRBJ2-4 and V is TRBV6-4, with 7 positions matching TRBD1. The length of the CDR3 is 16 residues. Germline V gene data show CDR1 as MRHNA and CDR2 as SNTAGT. CDR3 amino acids: CASSYSGTAAKNIQYF. CDR3 nucleotide sequence: TGTGCCAGCAGTTACTCCGGGACAGCAGCCAAAAACATTCAGTACTTC.

Worth noting for this clonotype: A much larger clonotype is one base distant, so this may be a read error. The V call is TRBV2, the J call TRBJ1-2; D is ambiguous. Germline CDR1 is SNHLY and CDR2 is FYNNEI. The CDR3 runs to 14 residues. The V gene lost 7 bases and the J gene lost 4 bases, with 16 bases spanning the gap. CDR3 amino acids: CASKAGGYAYGYTF. CDR3 nucleotides: TGTGCCAGCAAGGCAGGTGGCTATGCCTATGGCTACACCTTC.

This clonotype was seen just once. The CDR3 region is CASSLYSAGLAGELFF. In DNA form, the CDR3 reads TGTGCCAGCAGTTTATATTCGGCGGGATTAGCCGGGGAGCTGTTTTTT. The chain has TRBV12-3 or TRBV12-4 and TRBJ2-2; TRBD2 is a possible D gene (6 bases). The CDR3 totals 16 residues. V was pared by 2 bases and J by 6 bases, with 16 bases between.

This clonotype was detected a few times. The V call is TRBV2, the J call TRBJ1-5; possible D gene TRBD1, 6 bases. Germline assignment: CDR1 SNHLY and CDR2 FYNNEI. Between the trimmed V and J ends, which lost 6 bases and 7 bases, there was a span of 19 bases. The CDR3 sequence is 15 residues long. The CDR3 reads CASRVQGGGRQPQHF. In nucleotides, the CDR3 is TGTGCCAGCAGGGTACAGGGAGGGGGGAGACAGCCCCAGCATTTT.

This clonotype has just a few counts. V gene TRBV7-9 combines with J gene TRBJ2-5, with TRBD1 as a possible D gene (6 bases). This CDR3 is built from 15 residues. Germline lookup yields CDR1 SEHNR and CDR2 FQNEAQ (reference sequence). Trimming took 1 base from V and 3 from J, leaving 12 bases between them. The DNA for the CDR3 is TGTGCCAGCAGCTTAGGGCAGGGGCTGGAAGAGACCCAGTACTTC. Encoded protein: CASSLGQGLEETQYF.

This clonotype was detected many times. The chain joins TRBV6-1 to TRBJ2-5, with 8 bases matching TRBD1. Germline loops: CDR1 MNHNS, CDR2 SASEGT. The CDR3 consists of 13 residues. V lost 6 bases to trimming and J lost 7 bases; unmatched junction nucleotides: 7. CDR3 loop: CASSKTGVGTQYF. The CDR3 nucleotides read TGTGCCAGCAGCAAGACAGGGGTCGGGACCCAGTACTTC.

V gene TRBV4-1 combines with J gene TRBJ1-5, with D maybe TRBD1 (6 bases). The CDR3 consists of 14 residues. V was clipped by 2 bases and J by 4 bases, with 9 bases between them. The germline V gene has CDR1 MGHRA and CDR2 YSYEKL. The chain's CDR3 is CASSQRQGNQPQHF. CDR3 sequence (DNA): TGCGCCAGCAGCCAACGTCAGGGGAATCAGCCCCAGCATTTT.

The chain carries TRBV6-1 and TRBJ1-6; 8 bases agree with TRBD1. The germline CDR1 and CDR2 sequences are MNHNS and SASEGT. The V segment lost 6 bases and the J segment 10 bases; nucleotides outside the gene matches: 5. The CDR3 contains 13 residues. The CDR3 nucleotides are TGTGCCAGCAGACAGGGGGTGGTCTCACCCCTCCACTTT. Amino acids: CASRQGVVSPLHF.

This clonotype was observed a few times. This chain uses TRBV5-1 with TRBJ1-2; 8 positions agree with TRBD1. This CDR3 region has 12 residues. The V and J ends lost 4 bases and 8 bases, in that order; junction bases with no gene match: 4. Germline CDR1 reads SGHRS; CDR2 reads YFSETQ. The CDR3 DNA sequence: TGCGCCAGCAGCGTGACAGGGGACGGCTACACCTTC. Translation: CASSVTGDGYTF.

In its sample, this clonotype was seen a few times. V and J are TRBV6-1 and TRBJ2-7; TRBD1 matches at 10 bases. The V segment lost 5 bases and the J segment 4 bases; nucleotides outside the gene matches: 8. The CDR3 loop spans 15 amino acids. Germline V lookup: CDR1 MNHNS, CDR2 SASEGT. The CDR3 region has the DNA TGTGCCAGCAGTCACGGGACAGGGGAACGGTACGAGCAGTACTTC. Amino acids: CASSHGTGERYEQYF.